The 6 T cell receptor beta chains given below trace back to one sample, sequenced in a study of circulating CD8 cells and anti-PD-1 response in melanoma (dated by TCRdb to between 2020 and 2021). Using a BD FACSAria II cell sorter, four subsets defined by PD-1 and/or TIGIT were sorted out of live CD3+CD8+TCRalphabeta+ cells. Sequenced using a NextSeq 500. TCR libraries were prepared from approximately 15 ng of total RNA with the QIAseq Immune Repertoire RNA Library Kit, Human TCR Panel. The raw public data were reprocessed by TCRdb itself: fastp quality trimming at Q25, MiXCR clonotype calling, in-frame beta chains only. Under each unique CDR3 protein, matching rows form one entry showing the most common genes and DNA. The sample has 750 to 900 distinct CDR3 sequences on record, roughly 6.1% of them singletons. In total, the top ten clones hold roughly 6% of the sample. The starting material was CD8+ T cells from PBMCs, obtained at baseline or after one month of anti-PD-1 therapy (not recorded which). The source of these receptors is a human donor with melanoma.

This clonotype is large by share. The genes are TRBV14 and TRBJ2-1, with 7 nucleotides matching TRBD2. J gave up 7 bases and V 0 bases, and 3 bases lay outside the gene matches. Germline CDR1 and CDR2: SGHDN and FVKESK. The CDR3 extends over 14 amino acids. The CDR3 region is CASSQDLRENEQFF. The CDR3 coding sequence is TGTGCCAGCAGCCAAGATCTGCGGGAGAATGAGCAGTTCTTC.

This clonotype is large by share. The V gene is TRBV7-9, the J gene TRBJ2-5; possibly TRBD1 for D (6 bases). The CDR3 sequence is 13 residues long. Trimming took off 4 bases at V and 3 bases at J, with 9 bases between the two ends. CDR1 and CDR2 from the germline V gene are SEHNR and FQNEAQ (reference sequence). In DNA form, the CDR3 reads TGTGCCAGCAGCTACCGGACAGAAGAGACCCAGTACTTC. It yields the protein CASSYRTEETQYF.

This clonotype is labeled large. The V and J genes are TRBV4-1 and TRBJ2-7; 8 bases fit TRBD2. Germline trimming cut 0 bases from V and 4 bases from J; bases unmatched to any gene: 8. Per the germline V gene, CDR1 is MGHRA and CDR2 is YSYEKL. This CDR3 has 16 residues. The CDR3 region is CASSQDWASGPYEQYF. The CDR3 nucleotides are TGCGCCAGCAGCCAAGATTGGGCTAGCGGGCCTTACGAGCAGTACTTC.

Sample share makes this clonotype large. This chain links TRBV27 with TRBJ1-2; D not certain. V shed 0 bases and J shed 5 bases, with 16 bases lying between them. Germline V gives CDR1 MNHEY, CDR2 SMNVEV (reference sequence). The CDR3 consists of 16 residues. The CDR3 region is CASSLSNGQRLYGYTF. The CDR3 coding sequence is TGTGCCAGCAGTTTATCGAACGGTCAGCGACTTTATGGCTACACCTTC.

This clonotype was counted only a few times. V gene TRBV19 combines with J gene TRBJ2-1, with D hard to call. CDR3 length equals 15 residues. The germline CDR1 and CDR2 sequences are LNHDA and SQIVND (reference sequence). Trimming took off 3 bases at V and 5 bases at J, with 14 bases between the two ends. The chain's CDR3 is CASSIISILHNEQFF. The CDR3 DNA reads as TGTGCCAGTAGTATTATAAGTATCCTACACAATGAGCAGTTCTTC.

This clonotype was observed a few times. This chain uses TRBV2 with TRBJ2-2; D remains unclear. V lost 2 bases to trimming and J lost 9 bases, with 13 bases between them. Germline-derived CDR1 and CDR2 are SNHLY and FYNNEI. The length of the CDR3 is 14 residues. CDR3: CASSEIVGTWELFF. CDR3 sequence (DNA): TGTGCCAGCAGTGAAATTGTGGGAACCTGGGAGCTGTTTTTT.